This TCR beta chain derives from a study of PD-1 blockade in mismatch repair-deficient tumors. Turning to the study itself: Patients had eleven to twelve mismatch repair-deficient cancer types, all previously treated and progressing.

Whole-study results and caveats: After pembrolizumab, tumor-resident clones rose rapidly, then generally contracted before radiologic responses.

V lost 1 base, J lost 1 base, and 2 bases stayed unmatched. The CDR3 runs to 14 residues. The germline V gene encodes CDR1 SQVTM and CDR2 ANQGSEA. About this clone itself: The target antigen is unknown.

Mismatch repair deficiency was confirmed in all patients, by PCR or immunohistochemistry. The TCR-sequenced patients were a few responders to pembrolizumab. TCRdb's table, derived via immunoSEQ multiplex PCR, lists solely in-frame clones and lacks some. The sample has roughly 45,000 clones, roughly 82% seen once. Material: PBMCs, obtained before pembrolizumab treatment. This chain connects TRBV29-1 to TRBJ2-3; 7 positions agree with TRBD1. The clonotype was recovered from an adult with mismatch repair-deficient cancer. CDR3 amino acids: CSVEGGGRTDTQYF. Here the CDR3 DNA reads TGCAGCGTTGAAGGAGGGGGCCGCACAGATACGCAGTATTTT.